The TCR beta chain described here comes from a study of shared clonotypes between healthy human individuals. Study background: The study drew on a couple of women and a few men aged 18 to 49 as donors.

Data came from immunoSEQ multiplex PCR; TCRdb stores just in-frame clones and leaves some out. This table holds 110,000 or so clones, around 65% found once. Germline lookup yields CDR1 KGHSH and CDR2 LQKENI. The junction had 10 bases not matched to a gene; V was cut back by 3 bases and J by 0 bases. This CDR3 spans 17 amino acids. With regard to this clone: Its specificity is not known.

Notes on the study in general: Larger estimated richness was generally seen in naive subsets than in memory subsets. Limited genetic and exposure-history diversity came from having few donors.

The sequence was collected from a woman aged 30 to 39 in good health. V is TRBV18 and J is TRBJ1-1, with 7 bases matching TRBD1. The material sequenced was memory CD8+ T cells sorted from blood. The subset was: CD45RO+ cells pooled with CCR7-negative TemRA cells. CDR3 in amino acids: CASSPGGTVVMNTEAFF. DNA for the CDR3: TGTGCCAGCTCACCTGGAGGGACAGTCGTTATGAACACTGAAGCTTTCTTT.